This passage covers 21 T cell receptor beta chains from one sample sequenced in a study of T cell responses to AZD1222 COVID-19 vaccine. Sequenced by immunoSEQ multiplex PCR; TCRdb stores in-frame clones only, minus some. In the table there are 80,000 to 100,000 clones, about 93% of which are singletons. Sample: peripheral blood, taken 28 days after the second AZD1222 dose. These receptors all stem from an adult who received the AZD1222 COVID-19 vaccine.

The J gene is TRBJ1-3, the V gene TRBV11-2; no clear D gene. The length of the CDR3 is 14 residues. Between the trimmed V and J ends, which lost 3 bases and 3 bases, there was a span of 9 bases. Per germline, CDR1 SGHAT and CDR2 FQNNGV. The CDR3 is CASSFPGIGNTIYF. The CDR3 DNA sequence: TGTGCCAGCAGCTTCCCTGGGATTGGAAACACCATATATTTT.

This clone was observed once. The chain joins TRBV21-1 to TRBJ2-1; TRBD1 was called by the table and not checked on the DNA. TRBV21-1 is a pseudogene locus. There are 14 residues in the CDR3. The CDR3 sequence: CASDRMGKGGEQFF. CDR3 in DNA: TGTGCCAGCGACCGGATGGGTAAAGGGGGTGAGCAGTTCTTC.

The CDR3 nucleotides are TGTGCCAGCAGTTTCCTCTATGGCTACACCTTC. It translates to CASSFLYGYTF. The chain joins TRBV12-3 or TRBV12-4 to TRBJ1-2; D ambiguous. With 3 bases removed from V and 4 bases from J, the gap between germline ends came to 3 bases. The CDR3 has 11 residues.

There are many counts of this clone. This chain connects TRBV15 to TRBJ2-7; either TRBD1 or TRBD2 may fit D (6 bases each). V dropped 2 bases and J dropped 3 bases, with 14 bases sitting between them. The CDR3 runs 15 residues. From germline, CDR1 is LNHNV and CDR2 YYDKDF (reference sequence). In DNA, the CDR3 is TGTGCCACCAGCAGATACCGTAGGGGGGACTACGAGCAGTACTTC. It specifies CATSRYRRGDYEQYF.

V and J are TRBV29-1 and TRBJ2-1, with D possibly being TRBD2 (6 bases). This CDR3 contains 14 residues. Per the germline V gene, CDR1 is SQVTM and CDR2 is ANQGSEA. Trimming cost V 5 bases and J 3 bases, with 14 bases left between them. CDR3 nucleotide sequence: TGCAGCGTTATCACTAGCTACTACTACAATGAGCAGTTCTTC. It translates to CSVITSYYYNEQFF.

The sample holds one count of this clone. Here the CDR3 DNA reads TGTGCCAGCTCACCACCGGCTTTGGAGACCCAGTACTTC. Protein: CASSPPALETQYF. This rearrangement joins TRBV18 to TRBJ2-5; D unclear. V was cut by 0 bases and J by 5 bases, with 7 bases left in between. Germline CDR1 is KGHSH and CDR2 is LQKENI. The CDR3 spans 13 residues.

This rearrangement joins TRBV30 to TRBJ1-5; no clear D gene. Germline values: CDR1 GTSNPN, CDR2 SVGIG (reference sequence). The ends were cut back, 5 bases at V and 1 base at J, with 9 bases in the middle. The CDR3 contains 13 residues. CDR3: CAWGEESNQPQHF. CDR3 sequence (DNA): TGTGCCTGGGGTGAGGAGAGCAATCAGCCCCAGCATTTT.

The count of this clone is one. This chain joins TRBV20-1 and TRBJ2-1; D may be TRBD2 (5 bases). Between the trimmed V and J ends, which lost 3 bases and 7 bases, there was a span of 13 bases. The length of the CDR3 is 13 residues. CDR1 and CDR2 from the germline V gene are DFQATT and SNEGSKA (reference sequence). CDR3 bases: TGCAGTGCTAGTGGCCGAGGGCTAAATGAGCAGTTCTTC. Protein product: CSASGRGLNEQFF.

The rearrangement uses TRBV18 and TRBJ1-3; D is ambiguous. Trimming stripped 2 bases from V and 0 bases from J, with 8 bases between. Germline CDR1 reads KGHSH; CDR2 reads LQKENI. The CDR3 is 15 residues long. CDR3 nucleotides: TGTGCCAGCTCACCAGAGGTGGGCTCTGGAAACACCATATATTTT. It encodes CASSPEVGSGNTIYF. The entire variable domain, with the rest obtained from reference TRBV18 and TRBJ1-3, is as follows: NAGVMQNPRHLVRRRGQEARLRCSPMKGHSHVYWYRQLPEEGLKFMVYLQKENIIDESGMPKERFSAEFPKEGPSILRIQQVVRGDSAAYFCASSPEVGSGNTIYFGEGSWLTVV.

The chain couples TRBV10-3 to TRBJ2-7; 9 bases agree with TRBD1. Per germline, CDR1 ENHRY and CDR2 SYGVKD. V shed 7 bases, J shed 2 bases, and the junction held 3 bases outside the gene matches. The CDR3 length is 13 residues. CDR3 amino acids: CAIMDRGTYEQYF. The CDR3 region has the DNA TGTGCCATCATGGACAGGGGAACCTACGAGCAGTACTTC.

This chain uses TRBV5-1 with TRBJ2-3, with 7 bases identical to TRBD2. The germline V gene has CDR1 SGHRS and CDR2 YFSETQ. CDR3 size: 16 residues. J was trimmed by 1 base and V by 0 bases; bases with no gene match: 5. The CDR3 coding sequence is TGCGCCAGCAGCTTGGCCCGCGGGAGTGGCACAGATACGCAGTATTTT. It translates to CASSLARGSGTDTQYF.

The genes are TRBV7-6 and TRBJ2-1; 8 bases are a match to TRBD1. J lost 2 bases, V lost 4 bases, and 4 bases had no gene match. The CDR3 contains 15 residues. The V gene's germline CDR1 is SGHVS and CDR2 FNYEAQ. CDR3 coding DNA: TGTGCCAGCAGCTCCGGACAGGGCCCCTACAATGAGCAGTTCTTC. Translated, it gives CASSSGQGPYNEQFF.

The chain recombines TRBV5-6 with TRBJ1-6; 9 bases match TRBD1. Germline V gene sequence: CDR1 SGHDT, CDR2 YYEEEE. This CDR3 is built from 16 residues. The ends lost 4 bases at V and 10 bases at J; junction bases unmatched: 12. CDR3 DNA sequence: TGTGCCAGCAGCCTCCCGGGACAGGGACTCATCTCACCCCTCCACTTT. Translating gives CASSLPGQGLISPLHF. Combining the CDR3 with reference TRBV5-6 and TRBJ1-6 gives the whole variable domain DAGVTQSPTHLIKTRGQQVTLRCSPKSGHDTVSWYQQALGQGPQFIFQYYEEEERQRGNFPDRFSGHQFPNYSSELNVNALLLGDSALYLCASSLPGQGLISPLHFGNGTRLTVT.

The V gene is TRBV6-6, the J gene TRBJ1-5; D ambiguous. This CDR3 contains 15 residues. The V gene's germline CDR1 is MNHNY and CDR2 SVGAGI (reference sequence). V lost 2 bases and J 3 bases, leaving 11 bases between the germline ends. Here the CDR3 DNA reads TGTGCCAGCAGTTACGAAGACACCGTCAATCAGCCCCAGCATTTT. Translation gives CASSYEDTVNQPQHF.

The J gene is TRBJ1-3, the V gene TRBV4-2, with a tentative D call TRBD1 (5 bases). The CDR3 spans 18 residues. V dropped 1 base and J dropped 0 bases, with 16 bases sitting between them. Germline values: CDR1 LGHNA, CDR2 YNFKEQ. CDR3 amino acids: CASSQVLTGESSGNTIYF. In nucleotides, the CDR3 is TGTGCCAGCAGCCAAGTCCTTACGGGGGAAAGCTCTGGAAACACCATATATTTT.

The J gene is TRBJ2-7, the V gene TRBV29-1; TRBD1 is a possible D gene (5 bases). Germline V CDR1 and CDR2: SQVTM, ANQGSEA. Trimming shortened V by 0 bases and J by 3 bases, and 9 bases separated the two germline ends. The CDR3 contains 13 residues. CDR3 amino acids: CSVEEQAGYEQYF. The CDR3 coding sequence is TGCAGCGTTGAAGAACAGGCCGGCTACGAGCAGTACTTC.

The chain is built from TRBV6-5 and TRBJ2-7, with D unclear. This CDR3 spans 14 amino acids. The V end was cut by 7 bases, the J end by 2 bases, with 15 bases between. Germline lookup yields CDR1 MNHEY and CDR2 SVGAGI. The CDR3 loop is CASKAFHWAYEQYF. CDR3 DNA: TGTGCCAGCAAGGCATTCCACTGGGCCTACGAGCAGTACTTC.

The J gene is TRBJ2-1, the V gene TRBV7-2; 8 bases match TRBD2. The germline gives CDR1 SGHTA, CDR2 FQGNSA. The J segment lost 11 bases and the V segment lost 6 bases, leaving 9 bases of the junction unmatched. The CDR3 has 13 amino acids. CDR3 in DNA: TGTGCCAGCAGGGCTCCGGGGGGGATAAAGCAGTTCTTC. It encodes CASRAPGGIKQFF.

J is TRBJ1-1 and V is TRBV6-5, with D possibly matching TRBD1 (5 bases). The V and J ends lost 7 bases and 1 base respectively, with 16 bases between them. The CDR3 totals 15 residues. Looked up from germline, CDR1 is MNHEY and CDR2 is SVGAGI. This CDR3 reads CASNQGGWGNTEAFF. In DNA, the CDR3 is TGTGCCAGCAACCAGGGAGGGTGGGGGAACACTGAAGCTTTCTTT.

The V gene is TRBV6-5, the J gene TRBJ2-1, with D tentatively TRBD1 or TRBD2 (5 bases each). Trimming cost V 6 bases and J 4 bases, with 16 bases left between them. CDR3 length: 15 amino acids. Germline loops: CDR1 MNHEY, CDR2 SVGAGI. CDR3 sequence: CASRRGERVYNEQFF. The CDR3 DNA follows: TGTGCCAGCAGGAGGGGTGAGAGGGTATACAATGAGCAGTTCTTC.

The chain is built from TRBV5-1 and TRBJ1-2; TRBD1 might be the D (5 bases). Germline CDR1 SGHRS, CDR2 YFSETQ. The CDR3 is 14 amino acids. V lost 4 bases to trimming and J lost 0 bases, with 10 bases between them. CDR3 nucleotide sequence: TGCGCCAGCAGCCCAGGGTCCCCTAACTATGGCTACACCTTC. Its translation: CASSPGSPNYGYTF.